Listed here is a single TCR beta chain. The sample comes from a study of blood T cell repertoires in COVID-19. Whole-study context: Specimens from acute and convalescent COVID-19 originated in the United States, Italy and Spain.

In the authors' methods: For nucleated cells, counts were estimated from reference gene primer amplification. This table comes from immunoSEQ multiplex PCR, and its TCRdb copy is limited to in-frame clones, with some not included. V, J and clone size are taken as reported in that table, and D and trimming were inferred from the DNA itself. The sample yields 300,000 to 400,000 clones, 88% seen once. Germline V gene lookup returns CDR1 SNHLY and CDR2 FYNNEI. Trimming shortened V by 2 bases and J by 5 bases, and 6 bases separated the two germline ends. There are 13 residues in the CDR3. Material: PBMCs or T cells enriched from blood (not recorded which). V and J are TRBV2 and TRBJ2-2, with a weak D call TRBD2 (6 bases). This receptor was taken from a man aged 30-40 years who had recovered from COVID-19. The CDR3 spells CASSERGTGELFF. CDR3 coding DNA: TGTGCCAGCAGTGAACGGGGGACCGGGGAGCTGTTTTTT.